This TCR beta chain was sequenced for a study of blood T cell repertoires in COVID-19. Trimming removed 1 base at V and 4 bases at J, with 10 bases between. The germline V gene encodes CDR1 MDHEN and CDR2 SYDVKM. CDR3 size: 14 residues. Libraries were prepared by immunoSEQ multiplex PCR; TCRdb keeps only in-frame clonotypes and omits some of them. The sample records more than 400,000 clones, approximately 85% being singletons. The sequenced sample was peripheral blood. This clonotype originated in a human donor in a cohort sampled during active COVID-19. The rearrangement uses TRBV28 and TRBJ1-2, with D unclear. In DNA form, the CDR3 reads TGTGCCAGCAGTTTATTGACTGTCGGCTATGGCTACACCTTC. Translation gives CASSLLTVGYGYTF.